This T cell receptor (beta chain) was sequenced in a study of T cells after yellow fever vaccination. Universal primer sites and UMIs were introduced during 5'RACE template-switching synthesis of TCR cDNA. Via MiXCR, TCRdb re-called the 5' RACE reads, giving one row per CDR3 protein. The sample has some 220,000 distinct CDR3 sequences, less than 3.5% seen once. This clonotype has a handful of counts. Its antigen is as yet unknown. Per germline, CDR1 LGHNA and CDR2 YSLEER. The germline V and J ends were trimmed by 0 bases and 4 bases, with 19 bases remaining between them. This CDR3 contains 18 residues. The study's findings and limits: Most clones from primary vaccination resurfaced after the booster (under 97% CD4, approximately 88% CD8). Abundant contaminating clonotypes from the bulk population could appear in FACS-sorted repertoires.

V gene TRBV4-3 combines with J gene TRBJ2-1; D possibly uses TRBD1 or TRBD2 (5 bases each). The source of this sequence is a man between 18 and 35 years old who received the YFV17D yellow fever vaccine. This sample comprised CD4+ T cells sorted from PBMCs, obtained 10 days after the yellow fever booster vaccination. CDR3 region: CASSQDALGADTYNEQFF. The CDR3 DNA reads TGCGCCAGCAGCCAAGACGCTCTGGGAGCGGACACGTACAATGAGCAGTTCTTC.